A single sample gave rise to the 2 T cell receptor beta chains below, sequenced in a study of blood T cells in healthy people across ages. A second PCR of 7 to 11 cycles used a sample-barcoded 5' primer and a J-beta primer mix. TCRdb reanalysed the 5' RACE reads using MiXCR and keeps one entry per CDR3 protein. The sample has about 1.6 million distinct CDR3 sequences, around 36% seen once. The specimen sequenced was blood. The receptors stem from a woman younger than 45 in good health.

The rearrangement links TRBV20-1 to TRBJ2-5, with 8 bases matching TRBD1. With V trimmed by 0 bases and J by 4 bases, 4 bases remained unmatched. The V gene's germline CDR1 is DFQATT and CDR2 SNEGSKA (reference sequence). The CDR3 extends over 14 amino acids. The CDR3 protein is CSARDQDRGETQYF. DNA for the CDR3: TGCAGTGCTAGAGATCAAGACAGGGGAGAGACCCAGTACTTC.

The chain links TRBV10-3 to TRBJ1-5, with a weak D call TRBD1 (5 bases). The germline V gene has CDR1 ENHRY and CDR2 SYGVKD. Trimming left V 2 bases short and J 6 bases short, with 8 bases between. This CDR3 comprises 13 residues. Here the CDR3 reads CAISEEGSQPQHF. CDR3 DNA sequence: TGTGCCATCAGTGAGGAGGGGTCTCAGCCCCAGCATTTT.